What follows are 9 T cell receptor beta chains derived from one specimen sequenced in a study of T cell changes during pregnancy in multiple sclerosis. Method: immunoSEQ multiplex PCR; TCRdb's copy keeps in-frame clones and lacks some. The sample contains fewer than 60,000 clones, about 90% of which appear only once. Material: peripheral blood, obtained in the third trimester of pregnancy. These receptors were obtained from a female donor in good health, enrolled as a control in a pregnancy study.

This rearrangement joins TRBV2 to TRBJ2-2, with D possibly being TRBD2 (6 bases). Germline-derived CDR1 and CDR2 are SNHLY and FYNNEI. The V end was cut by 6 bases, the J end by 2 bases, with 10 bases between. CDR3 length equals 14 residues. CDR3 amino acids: CASSRDSNTGELFF. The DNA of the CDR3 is TGTGCCAGCAGCCGGGACTCCAACACCGGGGAGCTGTTTTTT.

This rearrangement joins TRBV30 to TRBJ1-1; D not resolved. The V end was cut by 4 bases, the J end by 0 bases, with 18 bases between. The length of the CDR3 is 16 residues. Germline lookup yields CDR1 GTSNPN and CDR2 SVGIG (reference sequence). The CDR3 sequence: CAWIPGRIYMNTEAFF. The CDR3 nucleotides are TGTGCCTGGATCCCAGGCAGAATTTATATGAACACTGAAGCTTTCTTT.

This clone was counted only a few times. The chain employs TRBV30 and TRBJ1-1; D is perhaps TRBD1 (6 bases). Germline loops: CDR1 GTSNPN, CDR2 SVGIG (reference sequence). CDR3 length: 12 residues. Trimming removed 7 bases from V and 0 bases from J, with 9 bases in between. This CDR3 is CALDRLNTEAFF. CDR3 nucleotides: TGTGCCTTGGACAGATTGAACACTGAAGCTTTCTTT.

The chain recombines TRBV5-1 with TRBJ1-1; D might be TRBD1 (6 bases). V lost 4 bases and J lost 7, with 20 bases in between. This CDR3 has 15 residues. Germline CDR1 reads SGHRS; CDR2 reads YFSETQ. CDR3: CASSQGGRTYGEAFF. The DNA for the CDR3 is TGCGCCAGCAGCCAAGGGGGTCGGACCTACGGTGAAGCTTTCTTT.

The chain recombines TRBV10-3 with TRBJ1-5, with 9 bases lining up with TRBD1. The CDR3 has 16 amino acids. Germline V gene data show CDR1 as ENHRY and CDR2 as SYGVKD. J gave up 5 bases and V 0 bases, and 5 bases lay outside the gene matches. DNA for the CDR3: TGTGCCATCAGTGAGTCGAGACAGGGGGGAGATCAGCCCCAGCATTTT. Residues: CAISESRQGGDQPQHF.

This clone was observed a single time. CDR3 sequence reads: CASSLADRGGYGYTF. The CDR3 DNA reads as TGTGCCAGCAGCCTCGCTGACAGGGGAGGGTATGGCTACACCTTC. The rearrangement links TRBV5-4 to TRBJ1-2; 8 bases line up with TRBD1. Germline V gene sequence: CDR1 SGHNT, CDR2 YYREEE (reference sequence). Losses at the gene ends were 4 bases for V and 5 bases for J; bases not matched to a gene: 10. The CDR3 extends over 15 amino acids.

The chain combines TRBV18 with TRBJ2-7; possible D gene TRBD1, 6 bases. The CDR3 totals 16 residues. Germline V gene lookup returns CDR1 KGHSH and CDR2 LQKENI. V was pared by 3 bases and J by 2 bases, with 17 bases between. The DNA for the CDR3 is TGTGCCAGCTCACCTCGGAGTCTGGACAGTACCTACGAGCAGTACTTC. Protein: CASSPRSLDSTYEQYF. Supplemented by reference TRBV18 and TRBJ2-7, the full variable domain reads NAGVMQNPRHLVRRRGQEARLRCSPMKGHSHVYWYRQLPEEGLKFMVYLQKENIIDESGMPKERFSAEFPKEGPSILRIQQVVRGDSAAYFCASSPRSLDSTYEQYFGPGTRLTVT.

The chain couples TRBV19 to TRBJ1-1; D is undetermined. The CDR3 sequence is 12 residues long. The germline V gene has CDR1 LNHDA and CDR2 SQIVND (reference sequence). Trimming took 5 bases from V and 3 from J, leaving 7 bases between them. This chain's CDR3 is CASSPGYTEAFF. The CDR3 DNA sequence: TGTGCCAGTAGTCCCGGGTACACTGAAGCTTTCTTT.

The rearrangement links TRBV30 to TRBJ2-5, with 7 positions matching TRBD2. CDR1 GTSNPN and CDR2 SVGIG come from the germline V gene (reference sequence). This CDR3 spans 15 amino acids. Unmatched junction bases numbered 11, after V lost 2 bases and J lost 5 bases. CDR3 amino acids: CAWSRGEGAPETQYF. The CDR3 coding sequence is TGTGCCTGGAGTCGGGGGGAGGGTGCTCCCGAGACCCAGTACTTC.